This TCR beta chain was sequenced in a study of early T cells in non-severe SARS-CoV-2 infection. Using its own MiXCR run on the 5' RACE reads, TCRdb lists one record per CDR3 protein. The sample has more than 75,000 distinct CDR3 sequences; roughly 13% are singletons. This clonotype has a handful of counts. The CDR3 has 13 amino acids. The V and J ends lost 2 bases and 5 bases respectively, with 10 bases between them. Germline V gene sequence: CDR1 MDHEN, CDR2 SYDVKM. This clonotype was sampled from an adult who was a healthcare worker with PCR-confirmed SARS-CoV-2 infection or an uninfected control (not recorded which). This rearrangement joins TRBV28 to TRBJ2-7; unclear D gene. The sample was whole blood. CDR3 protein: CASSLGPLHEQYF. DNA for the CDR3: TGTGCCAGCAGTTTAGGGCCCCTGCACGAGCAGTACTTC.